Listed here are 10 T cell receptor beta chains from one sample, sequenced in a study of blood T cell repertoires in COVID-19. Sequencing was performed with immunoSEQ multiplex PCR; in TCRdb, only in-frame clones are kept and a portion is missing. The sample consists of 100,000 to 150,000 clones, about 70% of them appearing once. The sequenced material came from peripheral blood. The receptors derive from a man aged 55 to 70 with acute or convalescent COVID-19.

This clone was observed a single time. The V gene is TRBV2, the J gene TRBJ1-6; unclear D gene. The CDR3 spans 13 residues. The V gene's germline CDR1 is SNHLY and CDR2 FYNNEI. V lost 4 bases and J 6 bases, leaving 7 bases between the germline ends. In DNA, the CDR3 is TGTGCCAGCAGTGTCACAGCTAATTCACCCCTCCACTTT. Residues: CASSVTANSPLHF.

The V call is TRBV7-6, the J call TRBJ2-2, with 7 bases aligning to TRBD1. The CDR3 extends over 16 amino acids. J lost 7 bases, V lost 5 bases, and 13 bases had no gene match. CDR1 and CDR2 (germline): SGHVS, FNYEAQ. DNA of the CDR3: TGTGCCAGCAGCGTATCAGGGGGAGAGTTATTCGGGGAGCTGTTTTTT. It yields the protein CASSVSGGELFGELFF.

The gene calls are TRBV6-5 and TRBJ1-1; D is unresolved. V was shortened by 0 bases and J by 7 bases, with 12 bases between the two germline ends. Looked up from germline, CDR1 is MNHEY and CDR2 is SVGAGI. This CDR3 contains 14 residues. CDR3 loop: CASSYSISGLEAFF. CDR3 sequence (DNA): TGTGCCAGCAGTTACTCGATATCAGGCCTTGAAGCTTTCTTT.

The V and J genes are TRBV6-5 and TRBJ2-3; 8 bases map to TRBD2. Germline V CDR1 and CDR2: MNHEY, SVGAGI. The V gene end was trimmed by 8 bases and the J gene end by 4 bases; junction bases not matched to a gene: 5. The CDR3 is 13 amino acids. The CDR3 region has the DNA TGTGCCAGCGGGGCTAGCGGGCCAGATACGCAGTATTTT. Its protein is CASGASGPDTQYF.

The chain recombines TRBV30 with TRBJ2-7, with D possibly TRBD1 on 6 matching bases. Trimming removed 2 bases at V and 7 bases at J, with 12 bases between. Germline lookup yields CDR1 GTSNPN and CDR2 SVGIG (reference sequence). The CDR3 is made up of 12 amino acids. The CDR3 loop is CAWSRGRGEQYF. Here the CDR3 DNA reads TGTGCCTGGAGTAGAGGCAGGGGTGAGCAGTACTTC.

This chain connects TRBV9 to TRBJ2-7; D is possibly TRBD2 (7 bases). The germline gives CDR1 SGDLS, CDR2 YYNGEE. V was pared by 3 bases and J by 6 bases, with 19 bases between. The CDR3 sequence is 15 residues long. The chain's CDR3 is CASSAGLEGVSEQYF. The CDR3 nucleotides are TGTGCCAGCAGCGCCGGACTAGAGGGGGTCAGCGAGCAGTACTTC. Full variable domain (missing parts from reference TRBV9 and TRBJ2-7): DSGVTQTPKHLITATGQRVTLRCSPRSGDLSVYWYQQSLDQGLQFLIQYYNGEERAKGNILERFSAQQFPDLHSELNLSSLELGDSALYFCASSAGLEGVSEQYFGPGTRLTVT.

The CDR3 DNA reads as TGTGCCAGCAGATATCGGACTACACACACCGGGGAGCTGTTTTTT. It specifies CASRYRTTHTGELFF. V and J are TRBV2 and TRBJ2-2; maybe TRBD2 (6 bases). The CDR3 has 15 residues. Trimming shortened V by 6 bases and J by 3 bases, and 14 bases separated the two germline ends. CDR1 and CDR2 (germline): SNHLY, FYNNEI.

This chain connects TRBV4-1 to TRBJ2-7, with a tentative D call TRBD1 (6 bases). Germline V gene sequence: CDR1 MGHRA, CDR2 YSYEKL. CDR3 length: 15 residues. V was cut by 4 bases and J by 2 bases, with 15 bases left in between. The CDR3 reads CASSRQTGPTYEQYF. The DNA of the CDR3 is TGCGCCAGCAGCCGTCAGACAGGCCCCACCTACGAGCAGTACTTC.

This clone appeared a few times. This chain uses TRBV29-1 with TRBJ1-5; D call uncertain. The ends were cut back, 4 bases at V and 8 bases at J, with 12 bases in the middle. The CDR3 contains 12 residues. Germline assignment: CDR1 SQVTM and CDR2 ANQGSEA. The CDR3 here is CSVGGHAEPQHF. In nucleotides, the CDR3 is TGCAGCGTTGGAGGGCACGCCGAGCCCCAGCATTTT.

The chain links TRBV5-1 to TRBJ2-4; 7 nucleotides agree with TRBD2. The J segment lost 9 bases and the V segment lost 4 bases, leaving 13 bases of the junction unmatched. There are 15 residues in the CDR3. Per the germline V gene, CDR1 is SGHRS and CDR2 is YFSETQ. CDR3: CASSLRPGGEGIQYF. For the CDR3, the DNA is TGCGCCAGCAGCCTACGGCCGGGGGGAGAAGGCATTCAGTACTTC.